This T cell receptor beta chain was sequenced in a study of response to subunit inactivated influenza vaccine. V was shortened by 4 bases and J by 0 bases, with 13 bases between the two germline ends. The CDR3 sequence is 16 residues long. The germline V gene encodes CDR1 MNHEY and CDR2 SVGAGI. This clonotype occurred a few times. MiXCR, run by TCRdb on the RT-PCR reads, gives a single entry per CDR3 protein. The top ten hold 11% of the sample, which has roughly 620,000 distinct CDR3 sequences, 10% to 12% seen once. The data were also submitted as part of a second study, on T cells expressing NK-cell markers. That study reports: Beta-chain TCR cDNA was generated via 5'RACE template switching with UMIs. These clonotypes additionally ranked first within the CD3+CD56-NKG2C+ fraction of a handful of donors. The HCMV specificity of the expanded NKG2C+ T cell clones stayed unresolved.

The genes are TRBV6-5 and TRBJ2-1; D possibly corresponds to TRBD1 (6 bases). The sequence derives from a middle-aged man who received an inactivated influenza vaccine. The sequenced sample was PBMCs from blood, obtained on the day of vaccination. The DNA of the CDR3 is TGTGCCAGCAGTTCTCGGGGACACCTCTCCTACAATGAGCAGTTCTTC. Its protein is CASSSRGHLSYNEQFF.